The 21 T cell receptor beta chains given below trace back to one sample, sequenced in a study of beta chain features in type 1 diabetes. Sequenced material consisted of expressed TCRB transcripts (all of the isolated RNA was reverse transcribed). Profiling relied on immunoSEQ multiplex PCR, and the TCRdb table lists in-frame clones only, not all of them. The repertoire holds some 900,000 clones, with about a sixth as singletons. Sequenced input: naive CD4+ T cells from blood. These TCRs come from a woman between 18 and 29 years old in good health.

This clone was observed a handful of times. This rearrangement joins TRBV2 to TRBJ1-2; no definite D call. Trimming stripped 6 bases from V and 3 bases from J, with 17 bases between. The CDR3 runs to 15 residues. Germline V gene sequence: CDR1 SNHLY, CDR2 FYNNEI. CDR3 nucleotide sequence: TGTGCCAGCAGAGCCTTAACAGTTATGGACTATGGCTACACCTTC. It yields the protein CASRALTVMDYGYTF.

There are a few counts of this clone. The CDR3 is CASSAQGTQGETQYF. The CDR3 DNA is TGTGCCAGCAGCGCACAGGGTACACAGGGAGAGACCCAGTACTTC. The chain has TRBV7-9 and TRBJ2-5; D might be TRBD1 (6 bases). Germline V lookup: CDR1 SEHNR, CDR2 FQNEAQ (reference sequence). V gave up 5 bases and J gave up 4 bases, with 17 bases separating them. This CDR3 comprises 15 residues.

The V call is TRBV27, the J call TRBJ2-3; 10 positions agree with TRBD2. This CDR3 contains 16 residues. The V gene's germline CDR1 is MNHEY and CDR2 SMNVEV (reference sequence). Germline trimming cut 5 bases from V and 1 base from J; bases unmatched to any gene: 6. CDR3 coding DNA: TGTGCCAGCAGTCCCCTAGCGGGAGTCGGCACAGATACGCAGTATTTT. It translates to CASSPLAGVGTDTQYF.

The CDR3 loop is CASSPLVFGEQFF. CDR3 DNA: TGTGCCAGCAGCCCCCTCGTCTTTGGTGAGCAGTTCTTC. The V call is TRBV5-6, the J call TRBJ2-1; no definite D call. V gave up 4 bases and J gave up 9 bases, with 14 bases separating them. Germline values: CDR1 SGHDT, CDR2 YYEEEE. The CDR3 is made up of 13 amino acids.

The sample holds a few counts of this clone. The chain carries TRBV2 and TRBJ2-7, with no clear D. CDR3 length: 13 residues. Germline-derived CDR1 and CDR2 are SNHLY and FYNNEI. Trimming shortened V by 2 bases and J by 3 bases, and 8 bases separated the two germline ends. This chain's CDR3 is CASSEQDVYEQYF. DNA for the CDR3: TGTGCCAGCAGTGAACAAGATGTCTACGAGCAGTACTTC.

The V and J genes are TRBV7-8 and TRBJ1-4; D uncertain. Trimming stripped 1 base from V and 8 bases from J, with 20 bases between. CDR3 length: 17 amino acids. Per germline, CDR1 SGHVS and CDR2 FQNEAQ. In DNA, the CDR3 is TGTGCCAGCAGCTTAGTTTCCTCCCGGGCAAGAGGGGAAAAACTGTTTTTT. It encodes CASSLVSSRARGEKLFF.

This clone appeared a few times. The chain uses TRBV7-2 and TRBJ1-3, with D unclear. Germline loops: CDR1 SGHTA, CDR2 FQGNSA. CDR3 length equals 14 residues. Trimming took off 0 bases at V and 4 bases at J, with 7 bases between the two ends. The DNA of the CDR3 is TGTGCCAGCAGCTTAGCCGTGGGGGGAAACACCATATATTTT. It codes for CASSLAVGGNTIYF.

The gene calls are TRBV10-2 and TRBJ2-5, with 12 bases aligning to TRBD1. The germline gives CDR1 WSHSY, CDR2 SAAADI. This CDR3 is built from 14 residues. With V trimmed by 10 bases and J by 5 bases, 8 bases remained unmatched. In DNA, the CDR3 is TGCGCCACCTCGGGACAGGGGGCGACGGAGACCCAGTACTTC. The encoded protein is CATSGQGATETQYF.

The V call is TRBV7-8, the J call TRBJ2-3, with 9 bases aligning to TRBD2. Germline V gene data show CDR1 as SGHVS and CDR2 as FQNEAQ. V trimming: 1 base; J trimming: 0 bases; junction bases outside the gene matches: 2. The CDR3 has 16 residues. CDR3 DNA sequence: TGTGCCAGCAGCTTAGGTCTAGCGGGGAGCACAGATACGCAGTATTTT. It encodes CASSLGLAGSTDTQYF. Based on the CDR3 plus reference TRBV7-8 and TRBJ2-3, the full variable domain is GAGVSQSPRYKVAKRGQDVALRCDPISGHVSLFWYQQALGQGPEFLTYFQNEAQLDKSGLPSDRFFAERPEGSVSTLKIQRTQQEDSAVYLCASSLGLAGSTDTQYFGPGTRLTVL.

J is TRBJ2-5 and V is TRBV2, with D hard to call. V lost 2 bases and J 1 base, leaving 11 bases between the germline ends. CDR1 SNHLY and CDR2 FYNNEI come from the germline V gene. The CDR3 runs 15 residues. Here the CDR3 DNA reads TGTGCCAGCAGTGAATTAGGTCAGCCCCAAGAGACCCAGTACTTC. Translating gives CASSELGQPQETQYF.

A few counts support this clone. DNA of the CDR3: TGTGCCAGCACAAGAGCCAGCGGGAGGTCAGATACGCAGTATTTT. It translates to CASTRASGRSDTQYF. The chain carries TRBV2 and TRBJ2-3; 9 bases match TRBD2. The CDR3 spans 15 residues. Germline V gives CDR1 SNHLY, CDR2 FYNNEI. V shed 7 bases, J shed 4 bases, and the junction held 9 bases outside the gene matches.

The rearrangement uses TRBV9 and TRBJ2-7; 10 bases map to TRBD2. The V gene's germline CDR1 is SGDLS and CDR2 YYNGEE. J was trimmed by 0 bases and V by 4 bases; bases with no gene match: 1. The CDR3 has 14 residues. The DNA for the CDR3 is TGTGCCAGCAGCTTAGCGGGAGGCTCCTACGAGCAGTACTTC. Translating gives CASSLAGGSYEQYF.

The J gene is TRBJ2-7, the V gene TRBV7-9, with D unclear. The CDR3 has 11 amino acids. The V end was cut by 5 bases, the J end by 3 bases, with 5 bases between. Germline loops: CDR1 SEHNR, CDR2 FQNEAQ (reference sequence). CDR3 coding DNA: TGTGCCAGCAGCGAAAACTACGAGCAGTACTTC. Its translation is CASSENYEQYF.

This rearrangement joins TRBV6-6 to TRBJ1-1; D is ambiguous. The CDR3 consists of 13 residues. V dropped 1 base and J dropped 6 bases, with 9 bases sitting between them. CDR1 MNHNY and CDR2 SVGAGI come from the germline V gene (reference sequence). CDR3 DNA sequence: TGTGCCAGCAGTTACTTAAGCAACGCTGAAGCTTTCTTT. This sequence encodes CASSYLSNAEAFF.

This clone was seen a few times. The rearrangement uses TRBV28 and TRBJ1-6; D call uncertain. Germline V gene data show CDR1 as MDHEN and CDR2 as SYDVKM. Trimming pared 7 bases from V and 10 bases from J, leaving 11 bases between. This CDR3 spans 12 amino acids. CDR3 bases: TGTGCCAGCAATTCCCCAAGATCACCCCTCCACTTT. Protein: CASNSPRSPLHF.

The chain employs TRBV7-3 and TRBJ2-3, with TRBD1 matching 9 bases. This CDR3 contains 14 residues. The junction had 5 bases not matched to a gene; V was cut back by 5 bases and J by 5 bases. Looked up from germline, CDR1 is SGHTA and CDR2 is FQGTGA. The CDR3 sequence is CASSGTGSGDTQYF. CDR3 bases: TGTGCCAGCAGCGGGACAGGGTCAGGAGATACGCAGTATTTT.

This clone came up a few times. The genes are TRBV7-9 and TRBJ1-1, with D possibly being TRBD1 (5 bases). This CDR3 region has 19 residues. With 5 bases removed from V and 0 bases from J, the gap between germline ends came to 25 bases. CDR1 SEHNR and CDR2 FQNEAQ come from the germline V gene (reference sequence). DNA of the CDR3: TGTGCCAGCAGCCCGCCTCGCGGGGGAAGGGTGAGATTGAACACTGAAGCTTTCTTT. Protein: CASSPPRGGRVRLNTEAFF.

CDR3 nucleotides: TGCAGTAGCGGAGGAACAGATACGCAGTATTTT. This codes for CSSGGTDTQYF. This rearrangement joins TRBV20-1 to TRBJ2-3; possible D gene TRBD2, 5 bases. The germline V gene encodes CDR1 DFQATT and CDR2 SNEGSKA (reference sequence). This CDR3 region has 11 residues. Trimming left V 8 bases short and J 3 bases short, with 9 bases between.

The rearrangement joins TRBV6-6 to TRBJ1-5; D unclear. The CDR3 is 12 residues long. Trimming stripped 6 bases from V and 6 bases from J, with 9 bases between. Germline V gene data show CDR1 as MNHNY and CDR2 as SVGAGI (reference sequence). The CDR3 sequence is CASSLASQPQHF. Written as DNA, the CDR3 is TGTGCCAGCAGCCTAGCGTCTCAGCCCCAGCATTTT.

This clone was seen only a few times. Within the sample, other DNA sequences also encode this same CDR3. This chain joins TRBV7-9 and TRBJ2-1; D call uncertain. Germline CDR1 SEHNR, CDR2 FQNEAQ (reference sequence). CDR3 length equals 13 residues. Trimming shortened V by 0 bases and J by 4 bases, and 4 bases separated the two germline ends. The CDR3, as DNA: TGTGCCAGCAGCTTAGCACGGTACAATGAGCAGTTCTTC. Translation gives CASSLARYNEQFF.

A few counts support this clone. The CDR3 region has the DNA TGCAGCGTTTTCCCTAGACTAGCGGAGTACAATGAGCAGTTCTTC. It translates to CSVFPRLAEYNEQFF. The chain uses TRBV29-1 and TRBJ2-1; 9 bases agree with TRBD2. The junction had 9 bases not matched to a gene; V was cut back by 5 bases and J by 4 bases. The CDR3 covers 15 residues. Germline loops: CDR1 SQVTM, CDR2 ANQGSEA.